Detailed here is one TCR beta chain. This sample was taken from a study of blood T cell repertoires in COVID-19. J was trimmed by 6 bases and V by 3 bases; bases with no gene match: 7. Germline V gene sequence: CDR1 KGHSH, CDR2 LQKENI. CDR3 size: 15 residues. The table came from immunoSEQ multiplex PCR; TCRdb's copy has only in-frame clones and leaves some out. The sample lists approximately 46,000 clones, approximately 85% seen once, with 6.5% in the top ten. This receptor was identified in a man aged 55 to 70 with acute or convalescent COVID-19. V usage is TRBV18 and J usage is TRBJ2-2; 7 bases match TRBD1. The specimen was peripheral blood. The CDR3: CASSPTGQEPGELFF. In nucleotides, the CDR3 is TGTGCCAGCTCACCCACCGGACAGGAGCCCGGGGAGCTGTTTTTT.